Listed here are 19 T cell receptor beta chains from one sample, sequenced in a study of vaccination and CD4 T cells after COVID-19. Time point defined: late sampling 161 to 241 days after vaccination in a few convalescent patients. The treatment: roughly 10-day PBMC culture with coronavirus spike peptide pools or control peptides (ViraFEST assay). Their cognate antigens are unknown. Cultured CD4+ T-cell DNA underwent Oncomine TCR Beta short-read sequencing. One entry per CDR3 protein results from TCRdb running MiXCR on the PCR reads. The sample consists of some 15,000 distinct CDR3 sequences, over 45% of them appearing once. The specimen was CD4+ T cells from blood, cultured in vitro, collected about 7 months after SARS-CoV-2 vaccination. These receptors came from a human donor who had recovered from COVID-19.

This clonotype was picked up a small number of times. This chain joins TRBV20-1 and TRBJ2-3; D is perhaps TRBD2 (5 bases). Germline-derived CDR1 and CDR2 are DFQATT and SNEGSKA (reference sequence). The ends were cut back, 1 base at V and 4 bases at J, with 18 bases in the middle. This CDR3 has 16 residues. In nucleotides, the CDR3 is TGCAGTGCTAGAGTCATATCGGGAACGCCCCCAGATACGCAGTATTTT. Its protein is CSARVISGTPPDTQYF.

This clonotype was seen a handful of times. CDR3 sequence (DNA): TGTGCCAGCAGAGTCGGGAATTTGCTCTACGAGCAGTACTTC. It translates to CASRVGNLLYEQYF. The V call is TRBV2, the J call TRBJ2-1; tentative D call: TRBD2 (5 bases). The J call is uncertain, as TRBJ2-7 better fits the DNA end. The germline V gene has CDR1 SNHLY and CDR2 FYNNEI. The length of the CDR3 is 14 residues.

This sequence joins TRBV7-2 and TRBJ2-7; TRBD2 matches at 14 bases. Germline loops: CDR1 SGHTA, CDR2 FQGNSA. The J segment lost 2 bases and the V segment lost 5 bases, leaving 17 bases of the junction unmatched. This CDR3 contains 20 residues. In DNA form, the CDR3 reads TGTGCCAGCAGCCGACGAGAGGGGGGACTAGCGGGAGCGAACGCCTACGAGCAGTACTTC. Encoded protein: CASSRREGGLAGANAYEQYF.

CDR3 amino acids: CASSFGGSPYNEQFF. In DNA, the CDR3 is TGTGCCAGCAGCTTTGGCGGGAGCCCCTACAATGAGCAGTTCTTC. The chain is built from TRBV7-9 and TRBJ2-1, with TRBD2 identical over 7 bases. The V segment lost 3 bases and the J segment 2 bases; nucleotides outside the gene matches: 4. Germline V gene data show CDR1 as SEHNR and CDR2 as FQNEAQ (reference sequence). The CDR3 totals 15 residues.

The CDR3, as DNA: TGTGCCAGCAGTTTATCGGAGACCCAGTACTTC. It is translated as CASSLSETQYF. This sequence joins TRBV27 and TRBJ2-5; no clear D. CDR1 and CDR2 (germline): MNHEY, SMNVEV (reference sequence). This CDR3 has 11 residues. Trimming left V 0 bases short and J 5 bases short, with 1 base between.

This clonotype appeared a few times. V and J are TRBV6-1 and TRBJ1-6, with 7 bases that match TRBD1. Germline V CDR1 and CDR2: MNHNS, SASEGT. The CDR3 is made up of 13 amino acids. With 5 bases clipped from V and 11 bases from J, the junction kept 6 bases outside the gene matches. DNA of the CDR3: TGTGCCAGCAGTCGACAGGGTGGGGCACCCCTCCACTTT. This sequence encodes CASSRQGGAPLHF.

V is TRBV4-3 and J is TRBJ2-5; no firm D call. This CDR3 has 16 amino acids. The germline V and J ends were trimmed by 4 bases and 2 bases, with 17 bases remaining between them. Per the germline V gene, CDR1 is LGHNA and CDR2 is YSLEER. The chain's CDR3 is CASSRNLGGLQETQYF. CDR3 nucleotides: TGCGCCAGCAGCCGCAACTTAGGTGGTTTACAAGAGACCCAGTACTTC.

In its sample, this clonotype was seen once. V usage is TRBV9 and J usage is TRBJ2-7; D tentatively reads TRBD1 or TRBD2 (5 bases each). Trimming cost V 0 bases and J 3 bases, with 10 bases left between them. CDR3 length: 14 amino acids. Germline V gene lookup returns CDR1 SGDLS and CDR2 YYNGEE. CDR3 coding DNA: TGTGCCAGCAGCGTAGACGCAGGGAGCTACGAGCAGTACTTC. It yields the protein CASSVDAGSYEQYF.

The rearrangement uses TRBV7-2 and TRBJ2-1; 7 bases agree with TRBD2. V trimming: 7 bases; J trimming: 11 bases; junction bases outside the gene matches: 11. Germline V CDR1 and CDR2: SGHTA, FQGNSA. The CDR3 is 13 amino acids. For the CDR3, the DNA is TGTGCCAGCAACCGTTTTCTAGCGGAAAAGCAGTTCTTC. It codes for CASNRFLAEKQFF.

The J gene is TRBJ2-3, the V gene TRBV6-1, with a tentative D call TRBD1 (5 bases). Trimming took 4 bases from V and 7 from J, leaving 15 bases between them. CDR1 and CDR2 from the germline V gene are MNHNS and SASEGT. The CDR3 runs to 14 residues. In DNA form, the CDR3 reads TGTGCCAGCAGTGTGCATGGGGCGGTGAATACGCAGTATTTT. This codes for CASSVHGAVNTQYF.

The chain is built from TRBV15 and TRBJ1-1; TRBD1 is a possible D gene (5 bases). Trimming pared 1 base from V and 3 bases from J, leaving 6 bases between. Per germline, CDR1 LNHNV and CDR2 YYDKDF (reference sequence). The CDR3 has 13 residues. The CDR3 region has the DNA TGTGCCACCAGCAGAGGACAGTACACTGAAGCTTTCTTT. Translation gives CATSRGQYTEAFF. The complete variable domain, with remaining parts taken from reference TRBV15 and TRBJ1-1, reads DAMVIQNPRYQVTQFGKPVTLSCSQTLNHNVMYWYQQKSSQAPKLLFHYYDKDFNNEADTPDNFQSRRPNTSFCFLDIRSPGLGDTAMYLCATSRGQYTEAFFGQGTRLTVV.

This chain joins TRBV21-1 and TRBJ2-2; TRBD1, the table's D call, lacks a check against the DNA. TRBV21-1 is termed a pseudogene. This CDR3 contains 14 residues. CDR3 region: CASSHRGPTGELFF. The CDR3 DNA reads TGTGCCAGCAGCCACCGGGGGCCTACCGGGGAGCTGTTTTTT.

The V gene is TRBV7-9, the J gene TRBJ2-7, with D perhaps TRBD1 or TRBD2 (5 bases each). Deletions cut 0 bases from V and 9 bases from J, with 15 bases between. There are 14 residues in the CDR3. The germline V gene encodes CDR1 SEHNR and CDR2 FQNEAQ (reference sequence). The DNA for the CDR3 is TGTGCCAGCAGCTTAGCTGGGGCGGGCGGCGGGCAGTACTTC. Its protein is CASSLAGAGGGQYF.

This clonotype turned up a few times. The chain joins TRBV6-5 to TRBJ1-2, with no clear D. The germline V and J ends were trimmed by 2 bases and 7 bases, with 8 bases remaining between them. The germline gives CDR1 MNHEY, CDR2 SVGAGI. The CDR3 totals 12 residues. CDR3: CASSYTPLGYTF. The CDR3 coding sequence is TGTGCCAGCAGTTACACGCCTCTTGGCTACACCTTC.

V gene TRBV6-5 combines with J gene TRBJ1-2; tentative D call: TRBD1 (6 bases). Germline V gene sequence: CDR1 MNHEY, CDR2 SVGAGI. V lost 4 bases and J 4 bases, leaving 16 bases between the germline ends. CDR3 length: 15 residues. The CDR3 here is CASSLPLGGGYGYTF. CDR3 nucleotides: TGTGCCAGCAGTTTGCCCTTAGGAGGGGGCTATGGCTACACCTTC.

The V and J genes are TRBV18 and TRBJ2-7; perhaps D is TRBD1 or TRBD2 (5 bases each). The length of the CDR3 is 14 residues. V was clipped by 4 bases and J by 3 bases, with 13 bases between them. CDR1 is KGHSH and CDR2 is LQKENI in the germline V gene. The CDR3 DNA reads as TGTGCCAGCTCACGGGCAGGGACCCTCTACGAGCAGTACTTC. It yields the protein CASSRAGTLYEQYF.

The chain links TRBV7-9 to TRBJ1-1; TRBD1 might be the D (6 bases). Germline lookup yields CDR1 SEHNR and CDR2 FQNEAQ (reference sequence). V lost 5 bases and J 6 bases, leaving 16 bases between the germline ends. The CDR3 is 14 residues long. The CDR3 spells CASSAYRDLAEAFF. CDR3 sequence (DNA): TGTGCCAGCAGCGCCTACAGGGATTTGGCTGAAGCTTTCTTT.

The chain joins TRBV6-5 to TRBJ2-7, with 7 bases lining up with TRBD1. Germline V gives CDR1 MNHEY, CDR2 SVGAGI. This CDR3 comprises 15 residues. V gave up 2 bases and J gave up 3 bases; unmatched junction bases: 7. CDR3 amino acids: CASSYPGQASYEQYF. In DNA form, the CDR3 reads TGTGCCAGCAGTTACCCCGGACAGGCAAGCTACGAGCAGTACTTC.

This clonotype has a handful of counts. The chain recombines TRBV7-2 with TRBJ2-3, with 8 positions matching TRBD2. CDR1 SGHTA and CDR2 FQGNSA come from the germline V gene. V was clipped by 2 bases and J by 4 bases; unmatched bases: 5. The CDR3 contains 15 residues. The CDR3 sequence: CASSLSGRGADTQYF. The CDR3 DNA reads TGTGCCAGCAGCTTAAGCGGGAGAGGCGCAGATACGCAGTATTTT.